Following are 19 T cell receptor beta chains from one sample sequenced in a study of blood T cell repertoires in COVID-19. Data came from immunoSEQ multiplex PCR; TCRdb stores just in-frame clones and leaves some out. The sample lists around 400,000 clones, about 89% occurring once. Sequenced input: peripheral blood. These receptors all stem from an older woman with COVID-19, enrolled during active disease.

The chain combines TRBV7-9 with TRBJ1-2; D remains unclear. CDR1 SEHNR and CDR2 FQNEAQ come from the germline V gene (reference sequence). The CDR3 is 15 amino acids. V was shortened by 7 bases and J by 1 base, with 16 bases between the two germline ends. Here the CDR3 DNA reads TGTGCCAGCACCGAAGGAGGGCGGCTTAACTATGGCTACACCTTC. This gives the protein CASTEGGRLNYGYTF.

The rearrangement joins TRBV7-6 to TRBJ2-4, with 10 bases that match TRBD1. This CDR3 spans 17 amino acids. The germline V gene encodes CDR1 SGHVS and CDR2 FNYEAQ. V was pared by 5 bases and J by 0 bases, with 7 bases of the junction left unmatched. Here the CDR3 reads CASSPRQGAGAKNIQYF. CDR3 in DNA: TGTGCCAGCAGCCCCCGACAGGGGGCGGGAGCCAAAAACATTCAGTACTTC.

For the CDR3, the DNA is TGTGCCACGAAGGGACTGAGCTCCTACAATGAGCAGTTCTTC. Translation gives CATKGLSSYNEQFF. The chain uses TRBV15 and TRBJ2-1; tentative D call: TRBD2 (6 bases). Trimming took off 9 bases at V and 0 bases at J, with 12 bases between the two ends. In germline, CDR1 is LNHNV, CDR2 YYDKDF (reference sequence). The CDR3 spans 14 residues.

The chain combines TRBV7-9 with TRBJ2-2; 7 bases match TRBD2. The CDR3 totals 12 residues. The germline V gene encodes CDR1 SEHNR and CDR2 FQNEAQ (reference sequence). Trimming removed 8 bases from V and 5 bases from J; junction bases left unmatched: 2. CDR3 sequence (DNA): TGTGCCAGCGCCGGGAGGACCGGGGAGCTGTTTTTT. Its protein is CASAGRTGELFF.

The CDR3 bases are TGTGCCAGCAGTTTAAACAGGGTGACCGGGGAGCTGTTTTTT. Translated: CASSLNRVTGELFF. This chain links TRBV27 with TRBJ2-2; D is possibly TRBD1 (6 bases). Per germline, CDR1 MNHEY and CDR2 SMNVEV (reference sequence). The CDR3 totals 14 residues. Deletions cut 2 bases from V and 5 bases from J, with 9 bases between.

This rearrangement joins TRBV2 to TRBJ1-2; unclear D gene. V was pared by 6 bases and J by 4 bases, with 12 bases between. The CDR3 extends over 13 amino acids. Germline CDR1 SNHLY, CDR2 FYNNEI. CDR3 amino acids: CASRQEPPYGYTF. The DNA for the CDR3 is TGTGCCAGCAGGCAGGAACCCCCCTATGGCTACACCTTC.

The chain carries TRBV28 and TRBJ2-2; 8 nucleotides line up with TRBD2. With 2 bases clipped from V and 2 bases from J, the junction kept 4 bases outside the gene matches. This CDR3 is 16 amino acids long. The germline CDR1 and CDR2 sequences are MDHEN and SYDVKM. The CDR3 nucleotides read TGTGCCAGCAGTTTAGCACTAGCGGATAACACCGGGGAGCTGTTTTTT. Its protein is CASSLALADNTGELFF.

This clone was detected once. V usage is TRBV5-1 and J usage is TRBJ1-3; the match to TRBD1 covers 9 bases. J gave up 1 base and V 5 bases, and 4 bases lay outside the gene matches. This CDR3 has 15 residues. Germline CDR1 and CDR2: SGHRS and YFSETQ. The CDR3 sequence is CASSRDRASGNTIYF. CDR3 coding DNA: TGCGCCAGCAGTCGGGACAGGGCTTCTGGAAACACCATATATTTT. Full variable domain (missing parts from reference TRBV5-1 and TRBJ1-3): KAGVTQTPRYLIKTRGQQVTLSCSPISGHRSVSWYQQTPGQGLQFLFEYFSETQRNKGNFPGRFSGRQFSNSRSEMNVSTLELGDSALYLCASSRDRASGNTIYFGEGSWLTVV.

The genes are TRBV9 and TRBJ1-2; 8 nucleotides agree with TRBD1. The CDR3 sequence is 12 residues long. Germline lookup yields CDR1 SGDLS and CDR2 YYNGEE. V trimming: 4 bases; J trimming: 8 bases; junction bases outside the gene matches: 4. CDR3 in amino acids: CASSQGARGYTF. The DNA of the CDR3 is TGTGCCAGCAGCCAGGGGGCGCGGGGCTACACCTTC.

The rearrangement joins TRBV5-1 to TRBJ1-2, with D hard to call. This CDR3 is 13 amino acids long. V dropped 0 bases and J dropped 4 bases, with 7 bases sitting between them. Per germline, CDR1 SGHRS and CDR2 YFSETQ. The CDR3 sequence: CASSLDSRYGYTF. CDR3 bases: TGCGCCAGCAGCTTGGACAGCCGCTATGGCTACACCTTC.

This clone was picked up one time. CDR3 nucleotides: TGTGCCAGCAGCCCCCGGCTGGGAGGGGGAGGAAACACCATATATTTT. Protein sequence: CASSPRLGGGGNTIYF. The rearrangement links TRBV9 to TRBJ1-3; the D gene is possibly TRBD1 (6 bases). Germline V lookup: CDR1 SGDLS, CDR2 YYNGEE. The CDR3 has 16 amino acids. The V end lost 4 bases, the J end lost 4 bases, and 18 bases lay between the germline ends.

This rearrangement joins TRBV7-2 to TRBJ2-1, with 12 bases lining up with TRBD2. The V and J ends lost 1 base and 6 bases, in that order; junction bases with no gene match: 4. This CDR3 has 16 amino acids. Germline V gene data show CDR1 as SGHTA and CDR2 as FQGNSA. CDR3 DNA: TGTGCCAGCAGCTTAGTAGCACTAGCGGGGGGCAATGAGCAGTTCTTC. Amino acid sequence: CASSLVALAGGNEQFF. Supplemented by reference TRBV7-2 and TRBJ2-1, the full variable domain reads GAGVSQSPSNKVTEKGKDVELRCDPISGHTALYWYRQSLGQGLEFLIYFQGNSAPDKSGLPSDRFSAERTGGSVSTLTIQRTQQEDSAVYLCASSLVALAGGNEQFFGPGTRLTVL.

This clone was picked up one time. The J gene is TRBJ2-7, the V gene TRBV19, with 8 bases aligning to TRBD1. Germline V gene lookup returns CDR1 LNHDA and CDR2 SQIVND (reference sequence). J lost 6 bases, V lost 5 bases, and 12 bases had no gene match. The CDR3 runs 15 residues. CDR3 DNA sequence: TGTGCCAGTAGTGACCCCGGGACAGGAGGCCTCGAGCAGTACTTC. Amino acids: CASSDPGTGGLEQYF.

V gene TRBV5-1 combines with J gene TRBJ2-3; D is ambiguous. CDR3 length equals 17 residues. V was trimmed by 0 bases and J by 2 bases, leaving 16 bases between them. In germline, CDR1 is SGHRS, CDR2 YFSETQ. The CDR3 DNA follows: TGCGCCAGCAGCTTGGCCTTGGTTGGGCAGGCCACAGATACGCAGTATTTT. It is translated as CASSLALVGQATDTQYF.

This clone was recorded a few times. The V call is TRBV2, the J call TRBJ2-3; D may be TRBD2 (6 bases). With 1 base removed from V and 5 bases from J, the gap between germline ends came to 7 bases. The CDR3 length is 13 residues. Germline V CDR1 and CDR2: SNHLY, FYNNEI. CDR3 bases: TGTGCCAGCAGTGAAGTTAGCGGAGATACGCAGTATTTT. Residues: CASSEVSGDTQYF.

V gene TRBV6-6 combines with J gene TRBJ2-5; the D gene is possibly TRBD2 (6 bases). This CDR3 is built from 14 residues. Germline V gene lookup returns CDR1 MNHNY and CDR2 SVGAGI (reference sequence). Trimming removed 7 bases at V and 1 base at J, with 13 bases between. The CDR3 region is CASTLGGPQETQYF. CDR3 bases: TGTGCCAGCACCCTCGGGGGACCCCAAGAGACCCAGTACTTC.

The CDR3 here is CASSAPRQGSSVNEQFF. In DNA, the CDR3 is TGTGCCAGCAGCGCACCCAGACAGGGGTCGTCGGTCAATGAGCAGTTCTTC. J is TRBJ2-1 and V is TRBV9; TRBD1 matches 8 bases. This CDR3 is built from 17 residues. Germline loops: CDR1 SGDLS, CDR2 YYNGEE. V shed 3 bases, J shed 6 bases, and the junction held 14 bases outside the gene matches.

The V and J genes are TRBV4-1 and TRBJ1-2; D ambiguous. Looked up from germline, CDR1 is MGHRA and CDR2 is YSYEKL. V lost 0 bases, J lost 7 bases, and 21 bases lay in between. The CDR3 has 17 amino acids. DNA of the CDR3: TGCGCCAGCAGCCAAGATCGGGCGGGCCACACGGCGGGTGGCTACACCTTC. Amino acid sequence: CASSQDRAGHTAGGYTF.

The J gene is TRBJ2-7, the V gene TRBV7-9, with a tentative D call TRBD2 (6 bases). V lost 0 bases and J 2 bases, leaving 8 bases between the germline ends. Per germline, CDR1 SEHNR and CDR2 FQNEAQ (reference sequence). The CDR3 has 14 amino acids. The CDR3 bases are TGTGCCAGCAGCTTAGCTCGCGGGGCCTACGAGCAGTACTTC. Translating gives CASSLARGAYEQYF.